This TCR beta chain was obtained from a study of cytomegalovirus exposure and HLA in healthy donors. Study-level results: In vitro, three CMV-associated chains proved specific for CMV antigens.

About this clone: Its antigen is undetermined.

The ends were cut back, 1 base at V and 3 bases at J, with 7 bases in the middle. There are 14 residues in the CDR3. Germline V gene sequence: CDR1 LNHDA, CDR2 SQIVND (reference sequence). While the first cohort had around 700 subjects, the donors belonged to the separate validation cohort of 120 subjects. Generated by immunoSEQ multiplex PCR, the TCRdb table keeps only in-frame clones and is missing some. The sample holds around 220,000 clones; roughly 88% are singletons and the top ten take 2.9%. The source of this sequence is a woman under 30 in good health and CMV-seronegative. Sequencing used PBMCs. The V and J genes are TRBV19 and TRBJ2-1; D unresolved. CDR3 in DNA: TGTGCCAGTAGTATAGTCCCGGTCTACAATGAGCAGTTCTTC. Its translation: CASSIVPVYNEQFF.